This is a list of T cell receptor beta chains from one sample in a study of blood T cell repertoires in COVID-19. Libraries were prepared by immunoSEQ multiplex PCR; TCRdb keeps only in-frame clonotypes and omits some of them. The table has 200,000 to 250,000 clones, roughly 89% seen once. The sequencing sample was made of peripheral blood. The receptors come from a man aged 55 to 70 who had recovered from COVID-19. Each CDR3 is given with its conserved first and last residue. The order of the fields is D gene, V gene, J gene, clone size, CDR3 protein, CDR3 DNA. D genes are given only for firm matches. Expanded clones are given a class, and other clones once, few, many or no size at all.

>-|TRBV6-4|TRBJ1-1|-
CASSDLANTEAFF
TGTGCCAGCAGTGACTTAGCGAACACTGAAGCTTTCTTT
>TRBD1|TRBV14|TRBJ2-3|-
CASSQVGRGRGDTQYF
TGTGCCAGCAGCCAAGTCGGCAGGGGGCGAGGAGATACGCAGTATTTT
>-|TRBV9|TRBJ2-5|-
CASSVSGETQYF
TGTGCCAGCAGCGTAAGCGGGGAGACCCAGTACTTC
>TRBD2|TRBV5-1|TRBJ2-3|-
CASSASGRSDTQYF
TGCGCCAGCAGTGCTAGCGGGAGGTCAGATACGCAGTATTTT
>-|TRBV9|TRBJ1-3|-
CASSESPGNTIYF
TGTGCCAGCAGCGAGAGTCCGGGAAACACCATATATTTT
>-|TRBV9|TRBJ1-4|-
CASTKGDGRGEKLFF
TGTGCCAGCACCAAGGGGGACGGCAGGGGAGAAAAACTGTTTTTT
>-|TRBV3-1/TRBV3-2|TRBJ2-7|-
CASSQGSSGFGSEQYF
TGTGCCAGCAGCCAAGGTTCGTCGGGGTTTGGGAGCGAGCAGTACTTC
>-|TRBV6-5|TRBJ2-2|-
CASSYSRDTNTGELFF
TGTGCCAGCAGTTATTCCCGGGACACCAACACCGGGGAGCTGTTTTTT
>-|TRBV5-8|TRBJ1-5|few
CASSLGDRNQPQHF
TGTGCCAGCAGCTTGGGAGACAGGAATCAGCCCCAGCATTTT
>-|TRBV7-9|TRBJ1-1|-
CASSMITSNTEAFF
TGTGCCAGCAGCATGATTACATCCAACACTGAAGCTTTCTTT
>-|TRBV30|TRBJ1-2|-
CAWSSGGRGWGYYGYTF
TGTGCCTGGAGCTCTGGAGGCAGGGGCTGGGGATACTATGGCTACACCTTC
>TRBD2|TRBV13|TRBJ2-2|-
CTSSLVTSGLNTGELFF
TGTACCAGCAGCTTAGTGACTAGCGGCCTGAACACCGGGGAGCTGTTTTTT
>-|TRBV14|TRBJ2-3|-
CASSQDHGRGSDTQYF
TGTGCCAGCAGCCAAGATCACGGCAGGGGCTCAGATACGCAGTATTTT
>TRBD2|TRBV11-2|TRBJ2-5|-
CASSNGRAETQYF
TGTGCCAGCAGCAACGGGAGGGCAGAGACCCAGTACTTC
>-|TRBV15|TRBJ1-2|-
CATSKQGGSYGYTF
TGTGCCACCAGCAAGCAAGGGGGAAGCTATGGCTACACCTTC
>-|TRBV6-5|TRBJ1-2|-
CASNPGRRGDGYTF
TGTGCCAGCAACCCGGGCAGGAGGGGCGATGGCTACACCTTC
>TRBD1|TRBV2|TRBJ1-6|-
CASTTRRGQGGSPLHF
TGTGCCAGCACCACGCGGCGGGGACAGGGGGGCTCACCCCTCCACTTT
>TRBD1|TRBV12-5|TRBJ1-2|-
CASGADRGSYGYTF
TGTGCTAGTGGTGCCGACAGGGGGAGCTATGGCTACACCTTC
>-|TRBV7-6|TRBJ1-6|-
CASSSGLGVHF
TGTGCCAGCAGCTCCGGGTTAGGGGTTCACTTT
>-|TRBV6-5|TRBJ1-4|few
CASRPRGGRNEKLFF
TGTGCCAGCAGACCGAGGGGAGGGAGGAATGAAAAACTGTTTTTT
>-|TRBV15|TRBJ1-6|-
CATSRDDRSPLHF
TGTGCCACCAGCAGAGATGATAGATCACCCCTCCACTTT
>-|TRBV7-2|TRBJ2-7|-
CASTHGVSGAYEQYF
TGTGCCAGCACCCACGGGGTCAGTGGAGCCTACGAGCAGTACTTC
>TRBD2|TRBV9|TRBJ2-3|-
CASGSGTNTDTQYF
TGTGCCAGCGGAAGCGGGACTAACACAGATACGCAGTATTTT
>TRBD1|TRBV5-1|TRBJ2-2|-
CASSLGGTGSSRKLFF
TGCGCCAGCAGCTTGGGGGGGACAGGGTCCTCCCGGAAGCTGTTTTTT
>-|TRBV9|TRBJ2-7|-
CASSVGGLAGEQYF
TGTGCCAGCAGCGTAGGCGGGCTGGCGGGAGAGCAGTACTTC
>TRBD1|TRBV9|TRBJ2-5|-
CASSASSGGQETQYF
TGTGCCAGCAGCGCCTCCTCAGGGGGCCAAGAGACCCAGTACTTC
>-|TRBV19|TRBJ1-5|-
CASSIDLNGQPQHF
TGTGCCAGTAGTATAGATTTGAACGGTCAGCCCCAGCATTTT
>-|TRBV5-6|TRBJ1-2|-
CASSLREAGGYTF
TGTGCCAGCAGCTTGAGGGAGGCGGGAGGCTACACCTTC
>-|TRBV7-9|TRBJ2-3|-
CASSPRLDTQYF
TGTGCCAGCAGCCCGCGCCTGGATACGCAGTATTTT
>-|TRBV6-2/TRBV6-3|TRBJ1-1|-
CASSYAQGSTEAFF
TGTGCCAGCAGTTACGCTCAGGGGAGCACTGAAGCTTTCTTT
>-|TRBV19|TRBJ2-2|once
CASSIAQGRTGELFF
TGTGCCAGTAGTATCGCCCAGGGAAGGACCGGGGAGCTGTTTTTT
>TRBD2|TRBV7-2|TRBJ2-7|-
CASSLRLAGGGREQYF
TGTGCCAGCAGCCTCCGACTAGCGGGAGGCGGGAGGGAGCAGTACTTC
>-|TRBV7-6|TRBJ2-1|-
CASSLGGRGLHNEQFF
TGTGCCAGCAGCTTAGGTGGGCGGGGGCTTCACAATGAGCAGTTCTTC
>TRBD2|TRBV19|TRBJ2-2|-
CASSLLADTGELFF
TGTGCCAGTAGTCTCCTAGCGGACACCGGGGAGCTGTTTTTT
>TRBD1|TRBV10-3|TRBJ2-2|-
CAIRGQGEATGELFF
TGTGCCATCAGGGGACAGGGGGAGGCCACCGGGGAGCTGTTTTTT
>-|TRBV18|TRBJ2-3|once
CASSTVASTDTQYF
TGTGCCAGCTCAACGGTAGCTAGCACAGATACGCAGTATTTT
>TRBD1|TRBV7-2|TRBJ1-2|-
CASSAGQVFGSGYTF
TGTGCCAGCAGCGCCGGACAGGTCTTTGGGAGTGGCTACACCTTC
>TRBD2|TRBV9|TRBJ2-2|-
CASARTSATGELFF
TGTGCCAGCGCGAGGACTAGCGCAACCGGGGAGCTGTTTTTT
>TRBD2|TRBV7-7|TRBJ2-1|-
CASSLTSGGINEQFF
TGTGCCAGCAGCCTCACTAGCGGGGGGATTAATGAGCAGTTCTTC
>TRBD2|TRBV5-1|TRBJ2-7|-
CASSLTSGGLNYEQYF
TGCGCCAGCAGCCTAACTAGCGGGGGGTTAAACTACGAGCAGTACTTC
>-|TRBV7-3|TRBJ2-3|-
CASSLGARVDTQYF
TGTGCCAGCAGCTTAGGGGCTAGGGTCGATACGCAGTATTTT
>TRBD2|TRBV19|TRBJ2-1|-
CASSPPGLAGVNEQFF
TGTGCCAGTAGTCCCCCGGGACTAGCGGGAGTTAATGAGCAGTTCTTC
>TRBD1|TRBV7-3|TRBJ1-2|-
CASSPSGQGYGYTF
TGTGCCAGCAGCCCTTCCGGACAGGGCTATGGCTACACCTTC
>-|TRBV20-1|TRBJ2-1|-
CSASSRDNEQFF
TGCAGTGCTAGTTCACGGGACAATGAGCAGTTCTTC
>-|TRBV12-3/TRBV12-4|TRBJ1-3|once
CAAGYGNTIYF
TGTGCCGCGGGATACGGAAACACCATATATTTT
>TRBD1|TRBV7-3|TRBJ1-2|-
CASSRTGQGGDYGYTF
TGTGCCAGCAGCCGGACTGGACAGGGAGGGGACTATGGCTACACCTTC
>TRBD1|TRBV2|TRBJ1-2|-
CASREQGAGGYTF
TGTGCCAGCAGGGAACAGGGGGCCGGTGGCTACACCTTC